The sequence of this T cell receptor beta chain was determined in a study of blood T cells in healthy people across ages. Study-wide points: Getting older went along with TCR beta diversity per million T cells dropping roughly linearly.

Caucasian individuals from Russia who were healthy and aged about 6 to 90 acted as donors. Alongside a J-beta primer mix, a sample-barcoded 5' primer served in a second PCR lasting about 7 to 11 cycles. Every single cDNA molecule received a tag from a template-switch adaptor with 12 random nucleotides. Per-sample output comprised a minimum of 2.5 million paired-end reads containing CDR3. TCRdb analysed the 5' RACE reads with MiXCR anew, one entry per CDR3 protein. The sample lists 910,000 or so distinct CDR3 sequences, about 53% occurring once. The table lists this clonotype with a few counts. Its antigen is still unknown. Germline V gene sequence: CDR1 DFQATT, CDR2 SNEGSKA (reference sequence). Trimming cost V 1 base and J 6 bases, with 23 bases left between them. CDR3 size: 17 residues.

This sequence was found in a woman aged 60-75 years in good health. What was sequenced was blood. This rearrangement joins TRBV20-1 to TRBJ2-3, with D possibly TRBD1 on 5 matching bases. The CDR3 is CSARGSQGTVPLDTQYF. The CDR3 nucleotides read TGCAGTGCTAGAGGGTCGCAGGGCACTGTTCCGCTCGATACGCAGTATTTT.